The 18 T cell receptor beta chains listed next were all sequenced from one sample in a study of T-cell memory formation after mild COVID-19. TCRdb fed the 5' RACE reads into MiXCR, producing one record per CDR3 protein. The sample lists 300,000 to 400,000 distinct CDR3 sequences, roughly 15% occurring once. Sequenced sample: PBMCs or a T cell subset sorted from them (not recorded which). Source of these receptors: a man younger than 35 who had mild COVID-19 (a few samples of this study predate the infection). Cell type and time point are not known.

This clonotype has a count of ten or more. This chain links TRBV28 with TRBJ2-5; perhaps D is TRBD1 or TRBD2 (6 bases each). Trimming cost V 9 bases and J 5 bases, with 22 bases left between them. The V gene's germline CDR1 is MDHEN and CDR2 SYDVKM. This CDR3 region has 15 residues. The CDR3 DNA is TGTGCCAGTGAAAGTCGGCAGGGGACTTTGGAGACCCAGTACTTC. Its protein product is CASESRQGTLETQYF.

V and J are TRBV12-3 or TRBV12-4 and TRBJ2-7; 14 bases match TRBD2. Trimming removed 3 bases from V and 3 bases from J; junction bases left unmatched: 7. The CDR3 consists of 17 residues. CDR3 coding DNA: TGTGCCAGCAGTTTGGGACCGGGACTAGCGGGAGACTACGAGCAGTACTTC. Its translation: CASSLGPGLAGDYEQYF.

This clonotype was recorded a few times. The genes are TRBV29-1 and TRBJ2-1, with 7 bases matching TRBD1. The germline CDR1 and CDR2 sequences are SQVTM and ANQGSEA. The CDR3 totals 12 residues. The V gene end was trimmed by 4 bases and the J gene end by 9 bases; junction bases not matched to a gene: 6. The chain's CDR3 is CSVAWDSTEQFF. DNA of the CDR3: TGCAGCGTTGCTTGGGACAGCACTGAGCAGTTCTTC.

The chain has TRBV27 and TRBJ2-2; possible D gene TRBD1, 5 bases. Per the germline V gene, CDR1 is MNHEY and CDR2 is SMNVEV (reference sequence). The CDR3 is 15 residues long. Deletions cut 5 bases from V and 3 bases from J, with 13 bases between. The CDR3 sequence is CASSPEGADTGELFF. CDR3 bases: TGTGCCAGCAGTCCCGAAGGGGCGGACACCGGGGAGCTGTTTTTT.

The genes are TRBV15 and TRBJ1-2; the match to TRBD1 covers 11 bases. Germline lookup yields CDR1 LNHNV and CDR2 YYDKDF (reference sequence). This CDR3 contains 15 residues. Trimming cost V 5 bases and J 8 bases; bases outside gene matches: 10. Written as DNA, the CDR3 is TGTGCCACCAGCGAAGGCCGGGACAGGGGGAACGGCTACACCTTC. Amino acids: CATSEGRDRGNGYTF.

The chain uses TRBV29-1 and TRBJ2-1; D not certain. Germline V lookup: CDR1 SQVTM, CDR2 ANQGSEA. Trimming stripped 2 bases from V and 3 bases from J, with 11 bases between. The CDR3 is 14 residues long. CDR3 loop: CSVERPIDYNEQFF. CDR3 sequence (DNA): TGCAGCGTTGAACGGCCGATAGACTACAATGAGCAGTTCTTC.

This clonotype was seen a few times. The V call is TRBV29-1, the J call TRBJ2-1; 13 nucleotides agree with TRBD2. In germline, CDR1 is SQVTM, CDR2 ANQGSEA. CDR3 length equals 14 residues. Trimming cost V 7 bases and J 5 bases; bases outside gene matches: 5. CDR3 sequence reads: CSAGTSGGDNEQFF. For the CDR3, the DNA is TGCAGCGCGGGAACTAGCGGGGGGGACAATGAGCAGTTCTTC.

This clonotype was picked up a small number of times. The rearrangement joins TRBV6-5 to TRBJ2-7; D is perhaps TRBD1 (5 bases). V lost 5 bases, J lost 6 bases, and 11 bases lay in between. There are 12 residues in the CDR3. Germline V gene data show CDR1 as MNHEY and CDR2 as SVGAGI. This CDR3 is CASSADTSEQYF. The DNA for the CDR3 is TGTGCCAGCAGTGCGGACACCTCCGAGCAGTACTTC.

The sample holds a few counts of this clonotype. The chain is built from TRBV3-1 and TRBJ2-6; D may be TRBD1 or TRBD2 (5 bases each). CDR3 size: 13 residues. The V end was cut by 8 bases, the J end by 0 bases, with 5 bases between. Germline CDR1 and CDR2: LGHDT and YNNKEL (reference sequence). The CDR3 protein is CASGGSGANVLTF. CDR3 bases: TGTGCCAGCGGGGGCTCTGGGGCCAACGTCCTGACTTTC.

V gene TRBV7-9 combines with J gene TRBJ2-5; the D is unclear. In germline, CDR1 is SEHNR, CDR2 FQNEAQ (reference sequence). V gave up 0 bases and J gave up 0 bases, with 11 bases separating them. The CDR3 has 16 residues. The CDR3 spells CASSLAPIGYQETQYF. The DNA for the CDR3 is TGTGCCAGCAGCTTAGCCCCCATTGGATACCAAGAGACCCAGTACTTC.

As to this clonotype: Likely a read error: the CDR3 ends without its conserved phenylalanine or tryptophan. V and J are TRBV12-3 or TRBV12-4 and TRBJ2-4; D is possibly TRBD1 (5 bases). This CDR3 is built from 12 residues. Trimming left V 7 bases short and J 6 bases short, with 10 bases between. CDR3 protein: CASTFTGNIQYL. The CDR3 DNA reads as TGTGCCAGCACTTTTACAGGAAACATTCAGTACTTA.

In its sample, this clonotype was seen a few times. The gene calls are TRBV5-1 and TRBJ2-1; maybe TRBD2 (6 bases). Germline-derived CDR1 and CDR2 are SGHRS and YFSETQ. This CDR3 is built from 14 residues. The ends were cut back, 0 bases at V and 10 bases at J, with 14 bases in the middle. The CDR3 coding sequence is TGCGCCAGCAGCTTGGTCGGGGGAGAGGGGGAGCAGTTCTTC. This gives the protein CASSLVGGEGEQFF.

The gene calls are TRBV6-5 and TRBJ2-2; D call uncertain. Germline values: CDR1 MNHEY, CDR2 SVGAGI. CDR3 length: 13 amino acids. The germline V and J ends were trimmed by 7 bases and 7 bases, with 13 bases remaining between them. The CDR3: CASTLGPGGELFF. As DNA, the CDR3 is TGTGCCAGCACCTTAGGGCCGGGCGGGGAGCTGTTTTTT.

This chain connects TRBV4-3 to TRBJ2-6; D is uncertain. V was pared by 0 bases and J by 4 bases, with 13 bases between. Germline CDR1 is LGHNA and CDR2 is YSLEER. There are 17 residues in the CDR3. CDR3: CASSQDLKGSGANVLTF. For the CDR3, the DNA is TGCGCCAGCAGCCAAGATCTGAAAGGTTCCGGGGCCAACGTCCTGACTTTC.

V gene TRBV3-1 combines with J gene TRBJ1-1; the D is unclear. CDR3 length equals 15 residues. The germline V gene has CDR1 LGHDT and CDR2 YNNKEL (reference sequence). The V end lost 0 bases, the J end lost 3 bases, and 11 bases lay between the germline ends. The CDR3 reads CASSQDLNSYTEAFF. DNA of the CDR3: TGTGCCAGCAGCCAAGATCTGAACAGCTACACTGAAGCTTTCTTT.

The V and J genes are TRBV6-2 or TRBV6-3 and TRBJ2-6; D remains unclear. Germline values: CDR1 MNHEY, CDR2 SVGEGT. This CDR3 has 16 amino acids. Trimming removed 6 bases at V and 1 base at J, with 13 bases between. CDR3 nucleotide sequence: TGTGCCAGCAGCCGACTTAGGGTGTCTGGGGCCAACGTCCTGACTTTC. The encoded protein is CASSRLRVSGANVLTF.

This clonotype was detected only once. This rearrangement joins TRBV18 to TRBJ1-1; weak D call: TRBD1 (5 bases). V was clipped by 6 bases and J by 6 bases, with 17 bases between them. Germline CDR1 reads KGHSH; CDR2 reads LQKENI. The CDR3 loop spans 14 amino acids. The CDR3 sequence: CASSTTTRGAEAFF. In DNA, the CDR3 is TGTGCCAGCTCCACTACTACCCGGGGCGCTGAAGCTTTCTTT.

The count of this clonotype is one. The chain employs TRBV5-5 and TRBJ1-2; D is unresolved. The CDR3 spans 13 residues. The V gene lost 0 bases and the J gene lost 7 bases, with 10 bases spanning the gap. Germline CDR1 SGHKS, CDR2 YYEKEE (reference sequence). CDR3: CASSLEADRGYTF. The CDR3 nucleotides are TGTGCCAGCAGCTTGGAGGCGGATCGTGGCTACACCTTC.